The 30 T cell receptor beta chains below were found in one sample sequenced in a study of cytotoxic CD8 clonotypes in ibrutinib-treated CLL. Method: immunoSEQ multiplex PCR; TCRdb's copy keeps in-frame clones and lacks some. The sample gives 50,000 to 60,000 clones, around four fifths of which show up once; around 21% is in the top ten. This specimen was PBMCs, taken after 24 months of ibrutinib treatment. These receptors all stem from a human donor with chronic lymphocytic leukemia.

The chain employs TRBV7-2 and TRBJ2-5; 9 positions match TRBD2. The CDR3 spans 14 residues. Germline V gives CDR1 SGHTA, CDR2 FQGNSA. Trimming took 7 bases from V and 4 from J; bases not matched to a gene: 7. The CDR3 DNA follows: TGTGCCAGCACCCTGACTAGCGGCCGAGAGACCCAGTACTTC. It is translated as CASTLTSGRETQYF.

The CDR3 region has the DNA TGTGCCAGCAGCCAAGGCCTAGACAGTCTCTATGGCTACACCTTC. Its protein product is CASSQGLDSLYGYTF. This chain joins TRBV4-2 and TRBJ1-2; tentatively, D is TRBD1 (5 bases). The CDR3 consists of 15 residues. The ends were cut back, 1 base at V and 4 bases at J, with 13 bases in the middle. The germline V gene has CDR1 LGHNA and CDR2 YNFKEQ.

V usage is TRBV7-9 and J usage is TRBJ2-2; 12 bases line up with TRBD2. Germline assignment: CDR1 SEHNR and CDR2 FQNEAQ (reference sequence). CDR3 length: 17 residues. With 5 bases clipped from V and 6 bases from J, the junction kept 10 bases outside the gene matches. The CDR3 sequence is CASSNLLAGGPAGELFF. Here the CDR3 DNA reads TGTGCCAGCAGCAACCTCCTAGCGGGAGGGCCCGCCGGGGAGCTGTTTTTT.

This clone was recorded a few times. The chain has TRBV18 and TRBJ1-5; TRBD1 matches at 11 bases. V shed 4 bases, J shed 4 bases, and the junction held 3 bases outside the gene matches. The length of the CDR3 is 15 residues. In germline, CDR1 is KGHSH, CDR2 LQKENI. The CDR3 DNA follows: TGTGCCAGCTCACAGGGGACAGGGGGAAATCAGCCCCAGCATTTT. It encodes CASSQGTGGNQPQHF.

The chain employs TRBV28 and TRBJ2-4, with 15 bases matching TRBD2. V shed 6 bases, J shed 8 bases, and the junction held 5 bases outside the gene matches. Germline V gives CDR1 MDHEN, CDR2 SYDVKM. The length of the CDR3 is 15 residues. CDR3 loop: CASRRTSGRGDIQYF. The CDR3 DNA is TGTGCCAGCAGAAGGACTAGCGGGAGGGGGGACATTCAGTACTTC.

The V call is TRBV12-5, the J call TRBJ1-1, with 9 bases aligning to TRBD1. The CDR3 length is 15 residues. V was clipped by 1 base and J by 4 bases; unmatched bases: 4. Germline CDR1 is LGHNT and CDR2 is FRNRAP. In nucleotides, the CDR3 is TGTGCTAGTGGTTTGGGAGGGACAGGGCCCACTGAAGCTTTCTTT. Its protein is CASGLGGTGPTEAFF.

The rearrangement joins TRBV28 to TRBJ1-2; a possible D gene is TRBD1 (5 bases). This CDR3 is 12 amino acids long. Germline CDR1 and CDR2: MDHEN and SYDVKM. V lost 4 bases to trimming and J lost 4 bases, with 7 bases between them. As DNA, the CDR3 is TGTGCCAGCAGTTCGGACATCTATGGCTACACCTTC. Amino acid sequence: CASSSDIYGYTF.

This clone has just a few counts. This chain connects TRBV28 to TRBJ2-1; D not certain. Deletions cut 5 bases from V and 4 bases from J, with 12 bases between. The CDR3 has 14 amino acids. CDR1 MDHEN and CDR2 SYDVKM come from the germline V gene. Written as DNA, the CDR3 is TGTGCCAGCAGTCCCCCCTCGGAGTACAATGAGCAGTTCTTC. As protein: CASSPPSEYNEQFF.

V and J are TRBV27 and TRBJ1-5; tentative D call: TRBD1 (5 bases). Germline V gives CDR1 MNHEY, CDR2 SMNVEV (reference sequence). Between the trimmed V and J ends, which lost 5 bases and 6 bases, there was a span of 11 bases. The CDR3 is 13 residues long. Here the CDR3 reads CASSPTQAQPQHF. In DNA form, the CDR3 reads TGTGCCAGCAGTCCAACACAGGCTCAGCCCCAGCATTTT.

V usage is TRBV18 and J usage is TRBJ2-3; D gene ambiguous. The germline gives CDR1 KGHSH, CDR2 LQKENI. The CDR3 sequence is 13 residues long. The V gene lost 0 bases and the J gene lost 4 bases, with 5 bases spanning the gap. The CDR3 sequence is CASSPPRADTQYF. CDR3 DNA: TGTGCCAGCTCACCACCCCGCGCAGATACGCAGTATTTT.

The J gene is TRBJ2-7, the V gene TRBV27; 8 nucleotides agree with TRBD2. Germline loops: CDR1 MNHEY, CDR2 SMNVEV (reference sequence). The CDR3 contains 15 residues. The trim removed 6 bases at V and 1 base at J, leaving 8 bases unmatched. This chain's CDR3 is CASSLGGGRSYEQYF. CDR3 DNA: TGTGCCAGCAGCCTCGGGGGGGGTCGGTCCTACGAGCAGTACTTC.

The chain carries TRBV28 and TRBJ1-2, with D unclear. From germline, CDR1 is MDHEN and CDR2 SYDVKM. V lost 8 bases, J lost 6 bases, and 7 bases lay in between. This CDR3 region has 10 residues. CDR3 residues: CASGWNGYTF. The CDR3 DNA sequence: TGTGCCAGCGGGTGGAATGGCTACACCTTC.

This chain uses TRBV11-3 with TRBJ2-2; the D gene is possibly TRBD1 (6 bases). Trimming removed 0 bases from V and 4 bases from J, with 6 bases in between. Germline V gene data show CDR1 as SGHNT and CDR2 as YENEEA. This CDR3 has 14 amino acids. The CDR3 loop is CASSLEGGTGELFF. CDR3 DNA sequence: TGTGCCAGCAGCTTAGAAGGGGGCACCGGGGAGCTGTTTTTT.

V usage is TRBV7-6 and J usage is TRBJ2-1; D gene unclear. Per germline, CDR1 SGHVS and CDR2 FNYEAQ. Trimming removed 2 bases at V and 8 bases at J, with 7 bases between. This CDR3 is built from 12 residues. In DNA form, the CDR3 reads TGTGCCAGCAGCTTATCTACCTATGAGCAGTTCTTC. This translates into CASSLSTYEQFF.

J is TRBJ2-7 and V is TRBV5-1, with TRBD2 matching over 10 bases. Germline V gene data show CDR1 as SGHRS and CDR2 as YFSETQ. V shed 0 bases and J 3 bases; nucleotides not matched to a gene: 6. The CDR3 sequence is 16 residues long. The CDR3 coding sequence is TGCGCCAGCAGCTTGGAGGCTAGCGGGGGTATCTACGAGCAGTACTTC. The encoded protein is CASSLEASGGIYEQYF.

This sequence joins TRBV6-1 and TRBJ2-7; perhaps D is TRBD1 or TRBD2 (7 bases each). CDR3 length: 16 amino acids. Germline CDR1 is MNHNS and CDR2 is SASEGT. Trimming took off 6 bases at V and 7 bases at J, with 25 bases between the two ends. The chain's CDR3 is CASREPLGRGGREQYF. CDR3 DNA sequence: TGTGCCAGCAGGGAACCCCTCGGCAGGGGGGGTAGGGAGCAGTACTTC.

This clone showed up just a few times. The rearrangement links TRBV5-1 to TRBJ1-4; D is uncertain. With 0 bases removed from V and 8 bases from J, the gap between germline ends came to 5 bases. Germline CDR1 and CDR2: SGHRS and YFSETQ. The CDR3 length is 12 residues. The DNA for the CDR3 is TGCGCCAGCAGCTTGGGAGGGGAAAAACTGTTTTTT. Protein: CASSLGGEKLFF.

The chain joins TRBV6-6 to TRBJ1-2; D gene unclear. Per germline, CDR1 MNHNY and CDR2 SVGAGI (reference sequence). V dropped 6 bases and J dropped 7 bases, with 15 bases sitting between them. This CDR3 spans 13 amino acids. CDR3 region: CASRNEAGLGYTF. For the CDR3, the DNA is TGTGCCAGCAGAAACGAGGCAGGACTTGGCTACACCTTC.

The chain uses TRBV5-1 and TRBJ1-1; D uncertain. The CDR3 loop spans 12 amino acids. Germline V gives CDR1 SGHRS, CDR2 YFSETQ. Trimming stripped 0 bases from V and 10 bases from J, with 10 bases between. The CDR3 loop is CASSLDGLGAFF. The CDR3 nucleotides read TGCGCCAGCAGCTTGGACGGTTTGGGAGCTTTCTTT. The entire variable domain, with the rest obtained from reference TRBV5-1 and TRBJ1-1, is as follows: KAGVTQTPRYLIKTRGQQVTLSCSPISGHRSVSWYQQTPGQGLQFLFEYFSETQRNKGNFPGRFSGRQFSNSRSEMNVSTLELGDSALYLCASSLDGLGAFFGQGTRLTVV.

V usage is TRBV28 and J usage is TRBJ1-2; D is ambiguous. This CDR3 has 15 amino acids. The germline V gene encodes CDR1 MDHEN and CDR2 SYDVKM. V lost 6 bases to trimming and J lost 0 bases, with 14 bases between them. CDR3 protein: CASSSMDGTNYGYTF. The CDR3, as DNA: TGTGCCAGCAGCTCCATGGACGGAACTAACTATGGCTACACCTTC.

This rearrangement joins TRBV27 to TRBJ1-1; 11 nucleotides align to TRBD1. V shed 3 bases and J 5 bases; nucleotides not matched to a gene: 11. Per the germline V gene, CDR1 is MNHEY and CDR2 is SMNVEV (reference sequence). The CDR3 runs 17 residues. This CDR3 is CASSFQNRTGGRTEAFF. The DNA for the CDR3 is TGTGCCAGCAGTTTCCAAAATCGGACAGGGGGCAGGACTGAAGCTTTCTTT.

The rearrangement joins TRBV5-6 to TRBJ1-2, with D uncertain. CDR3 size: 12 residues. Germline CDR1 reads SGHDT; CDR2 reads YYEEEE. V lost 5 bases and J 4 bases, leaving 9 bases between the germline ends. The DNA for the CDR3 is TGTGCCAGCAGTTATGGGATCTATGGCTACACCTTC. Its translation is CASSYGIYGYTF. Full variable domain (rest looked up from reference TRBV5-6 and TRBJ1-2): DAGVTQSPTHLIKTRGQQVTLRCSPKSGHDTVSWYQQALGQGPQFIFQYYEEEERQRGNFPDRFSGHQFPNYSSELNVNALLLGDSALYLCASSYGIYGYTFGSGTRLTVV.

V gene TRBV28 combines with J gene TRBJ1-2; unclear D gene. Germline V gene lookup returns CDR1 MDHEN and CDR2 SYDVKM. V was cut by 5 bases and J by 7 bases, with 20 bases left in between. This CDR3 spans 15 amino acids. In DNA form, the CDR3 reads TGTGCCAGCAGTCCTCCAGAAAAAGGCGGACGTGGCTACACCTTC. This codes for CASSPPEKGGRGYTF.

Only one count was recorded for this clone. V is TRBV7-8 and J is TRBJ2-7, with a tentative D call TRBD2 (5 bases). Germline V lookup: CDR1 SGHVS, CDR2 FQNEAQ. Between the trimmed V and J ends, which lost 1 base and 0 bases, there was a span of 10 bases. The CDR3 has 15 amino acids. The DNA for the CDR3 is TGTGCCAGCAGCTTAGAGCTCGGGAACTCCTACGAGCAGTACTTC. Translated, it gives CASSLELGNSYEQYF.

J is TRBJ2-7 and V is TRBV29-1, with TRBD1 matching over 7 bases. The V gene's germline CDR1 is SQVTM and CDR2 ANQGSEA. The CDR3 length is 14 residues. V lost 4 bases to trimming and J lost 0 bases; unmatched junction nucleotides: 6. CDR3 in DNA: TGCAGCGTTGGAGGGGGCTCGAGCTCCTACGAGCAGTACTTC. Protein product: CSVGGGSSSYEQYF.

CDR3 nucleotide sequence: TGTGCCAGCAGCTTGGGTTCCCGGACAGACACAGATACGCAGTATTTT. As protein: CASSLGSRTDTDTQYF. This chain links TRBV5-4 with TRBJ2-3; perhaps TRBD1 as D (6 bases). The ends were cut back, 0 bases at V and 2 bases at J, with 13 bases in the middle. In germline, CDR1 is SGHNT, CDR2 YYREEE (reference sequence). There are 16 residues in the CDR3.

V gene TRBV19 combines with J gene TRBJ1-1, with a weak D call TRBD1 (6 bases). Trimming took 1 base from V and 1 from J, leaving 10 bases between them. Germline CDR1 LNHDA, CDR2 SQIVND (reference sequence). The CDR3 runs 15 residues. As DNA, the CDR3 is TGTGCCAGTAGTATAGGGGTGGACAGGAACACTGAAGCTTTCTTT. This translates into CASSIGVDRNTEAFF.

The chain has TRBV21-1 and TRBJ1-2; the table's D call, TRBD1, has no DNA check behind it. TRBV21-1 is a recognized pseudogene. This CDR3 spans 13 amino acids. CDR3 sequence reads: CASSKQGVYGYTF. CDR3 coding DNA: TGTGCCAGCAGCAAGCAGGGTGTCTATGGCTACACCTTC.

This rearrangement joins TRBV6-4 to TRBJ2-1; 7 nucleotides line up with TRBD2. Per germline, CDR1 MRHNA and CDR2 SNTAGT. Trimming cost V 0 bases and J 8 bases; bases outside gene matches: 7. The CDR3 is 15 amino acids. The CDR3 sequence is CASSDSPSGTDEQFF. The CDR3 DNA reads TGTGCCAGCAGTGACTCGCCGAGCGGGACCGATGAGCAGTTCTTC.

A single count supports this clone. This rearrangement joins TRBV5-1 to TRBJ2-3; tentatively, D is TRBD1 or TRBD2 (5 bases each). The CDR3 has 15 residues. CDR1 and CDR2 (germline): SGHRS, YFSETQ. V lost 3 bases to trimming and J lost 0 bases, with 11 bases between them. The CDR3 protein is CASSWGNPSTDTQYF. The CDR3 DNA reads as TGCGCCAGCAGCTGGGGGAACCCAAGCACAGATACGCAGTATTTT.